These 7 T cell receptor beta chains came from one sample sequenced in a study of T cell responses to AZD1222 COVID-19 vaccine. Only in-frame clones appear in the TCRdb table, and some are missing; sequencing was by immunoSEQ multiplex PCR. The data show about 47,000 clones, with 79% seen just once and 20% to 25% held by the top ten. Material: peripheral blood, obtained on day 0 of MenACWY control vaccination. These receptors all stem from an adult in good health.

The chain carries TRBV15 and TRBJ2-7; D is unresolved. The CDR3 contains 11 residues. Germline V lookup: CDR1 LNHNV, CDR2 YYDKDF (reference sequence). The germline V and J ends were trimmed by 0 bases and 5 bases, with 2 bases remaining between them. The CDR3 DNA follows: TGTGCCACCAGCAGAGATGACGAGCAGTACTTC. Translation gives CATSRDDEQYF. The variable domain in full, completed from reference TRBV15 and TRBJ2-7, reads DAMVIQNPRYQVTQFGKPVTLSCSQTLNHNVMYWYQQKSSQAPKLLFHYYDKDFNNEADTPDNFQSRRPNTSFCFLDIRSPGLGDTAMYLCATSRDDEQYFGPGTRLTVT.

The gene calls are TRBV4-2 and TRBJ1-2; unclear D gene. Germline V gene sequence: CDR1 LGHNA, CDR2 YNFKEQ. The CDR3 extends over 14 amino acids. The V gene lost 0 bases and the J gene lost 7 bases, with 12 bases spanning the gap. Here the CDR3 reads CASSQDRGSVGYTF. CDR3 DNA sequence: TGTGCCAGCAGCCAAGACCGAGGGTCCGTTGGCTACACCTTC.

With regard to this clone: In the same sample, other DNA sequences code for this CDR3. The genes are TRBV30 and TRBJ1-2; 8 bases are a match to TRBD1. Germline CDR1 GTSNPN, CDR2 SVGIG (reference sequence). The V and J ends lost 2 bases and 4 bases, in that order; junction bases with no gene match: 3. The CDR3 runs 13 residues. CDR3 DNA: TGTGCCTGGAGTAAAGGACAGGGCTATGGCTACACCTTC. It specifies CAWSKGQGYGYTF.

This clone has more than one count but fewer than ten. V usage is TRBV19 and J usage is TRBJ1-4; 9 positions agree with TRBD1. Per germline, CDR1 LNHDA and CDR2 SQIVND (reference sequence). There are 14 residues in the CDR3. J lost 8 bases, V lost 6 bases, and 7 bases had no gene match. CDR3: CASRNRGQGEKLFF. CDR3 nucleotides: TGTGCCAGTAGAAACAGGGGGCAAGGGGAAAAACTGTTTTTT.

The chain couples TRBV7-8 to TRBJ2-2; perhaps TRBD2 as D (6 bases). The CDR3 is 16 residues long. V lost 3 bases, J lost 4 bases, and 15 bases lay in between. Germline V gene lookup returns CDR1 SGHVS and CDR2 FQNEAQ. In DNA, the CDR3 is TGTGCCAGCAGCTTTTTCCGGCTAGCGTCCACCGGGGAGCTGTTTTTT. Residues: CASSFFRLASTGELFF.

The V and J genes are TRBV5-1 and TRBJ2-7, with 14 bases identical to TRBD2. V trimming: 4 bases; J trimming: 4 bases; junction bases outside the gene matches: 4. Germline V CDR1 and CDR2: SGHRS, YFSETQ. There are 15 residues in the CDR3. The CDR3 nucleotides read TGCGCCAGCAGCATGGGACTAGCGGGAGTTTACGAGCAGTACTTC. Translating it yields CASSMGLAGVYEQYF.

The chain uses TRBV18 and TRBJ1-2; D not resolved. Germline V gene sequence: CDR1 KGHSH, CDR2 LQKENI. Trimming took off 4 bases at V and 8 bases at J, with 14 bases between the two ends. This CDR3 comprises 13 residues. In nucleotides, the CDR3 is TGTGCCAGCTCACGCGACACCTCGGGGGGCTACACCTTC. Protein sequence: CASSRDTSGGYTF.